The T cell receptor (beta chain) under discussion was sequenced for a study of human T cells and chemical hapten exposure. Study background: Upper-back patch tests with 0.01% DPC were read at 6 days. Study results and caveats: TCRs exceeding 1 in 1000 frequency stayed unchanged with DPC sensitization.

Time point reported: patch test 2, 6 weeks after DPC sensitization. The treatment: therapeutic diphenylcyclopropenone sensitization with weekly scalp DPC. TCRdb passed the RACE reads through MiXCR, listing each CDR3 protein once. The sample has approximately 92,000 distinct CDR3 sequences, approximately 10% seen once. Many counts were recorded for this clonotype. Its matching antigen is unknown. Sequencing was performed on whole blood, taken in connection with sensitization to the hapten diphenylcyclopropenone (DPC). This TCR was recovered from a middle-aged woman with alopecia areata. Some clones in this sample may be carry-over from other donors' samples.

The DNA of the CDR3 is TGTGCCAGTACGGGGTTTATAAAGGGCACTGAAGCTTTCTTT. It is translated as CASTGFIKGTEAFF. This chain uses TRBV19 with TRBJ1-1; D remains ambiguous. From germline, CDR1 is LNHDA and CDR2 SQIVND (reference sequence). Trimming shortened V by 7 bases and J by 4 bases, and 16 bases separated the two germline ends. The CDR3 runs to 14 residues.